This T cell receptor beta chain was captured by sequencing in a study of cytomegalovirus exposure and HLA in healthy donors. A multiplex PCR was run with 60 Vbeta primers and 13 Jbeta primers. Original methodology: An analysis that came later counted tens of millions of unique TCR beta chains, some 11 million shared. Only in-frame clones appear in the TCRdb table, and some are missing; sequencing was by immunoSEQ multiplex PCR. The DNA gave D and trimming, while V, J and clone size come from that table. The data show roughly 99,000 clones, approximately 75% seen once. Likely unrecorded immune exposures existed in these nominally healthy donors. The study's findings and limits: Reports described diagnosis of cytomegalovirus status by the classifier as highly specific and sensitive. Follow-up analysis later connected one missense variant in DCLRE1C with trimming of TCR beta V- and J-genes.

Germline CDR1 SGHAT, CDR2 FQDESV (reference sequence). Losses at the gene ends were 4 bases for V and 0 bases for J; bases not matched to a gene: 11. The length of the CDR3 is 18 residues. In regard to this clone: Its antigen is currently unknown.

This receptor was taken from a woman between 40 and 50 years old in good health and CMV-seronegative. The J gene is TRBJ2-5, the V gene TRBV11-1; TRBD2 aligns across 10 bases. Sequenced: PBMCs. This CDR3 reads CASSYPRASGGYQETQYF. The CDR3 DNA follows: TGTGCCAGCAGCTACCCCCGGGCTAGCGGGGGCTACCAAGAGACCCAGTACTTC.